This T cell receptor (beta chain) came from a study of shared clonotypes between healthy human individuals. Findings and limits, study-wide: Sorted-subset samples were not fully sequenced, rarefaction indicated. Of the naive CD4 clonotypes, roughly 5.5% were shared across four donors.

The assay was immunoSEQ multiplex PCR, and TCRdb's table has in-frame clones only and misses some. The table lists more than 500,000 clones, roughly 95% of them singletons. Each of the donors was a healthy adult who was HIV-negative and had not had a recent acute infection or vaccination. Regarding this clone: The antigen is undetermined.

Source material: naive CD4+ T cells sorted from blood. Described subset: CD45RA+ positively selected. The TCR comes from a woman aged 25-40 years in good health.

The CDR3 spells CASSLAGSSGANVLTF. The DNA for the CDR3 is TGTGCCAGCAGCTTAGCAGGTTCCTCTGGGGCCAACGTCCTGACTTTC. The chain has TRBV11-3 and TRBJ2-6; D gene unclear. This CDR3 contains 16 residues. Trimming took 1 base from V and 0 from J, leaving 7 bases between them. The germline CDR1 and CDR2 sequences are SGHNT and YENEEA.